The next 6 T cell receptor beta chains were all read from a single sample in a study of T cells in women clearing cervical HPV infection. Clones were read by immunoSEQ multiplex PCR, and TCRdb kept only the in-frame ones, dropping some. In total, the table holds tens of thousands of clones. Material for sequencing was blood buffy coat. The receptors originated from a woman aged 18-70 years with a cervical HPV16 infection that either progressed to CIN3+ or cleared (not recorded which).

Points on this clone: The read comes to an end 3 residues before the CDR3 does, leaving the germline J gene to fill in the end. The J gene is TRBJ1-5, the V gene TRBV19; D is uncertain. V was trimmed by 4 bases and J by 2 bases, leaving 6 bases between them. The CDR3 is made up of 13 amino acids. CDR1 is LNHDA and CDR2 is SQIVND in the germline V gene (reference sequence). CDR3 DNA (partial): TGTGCCAGTAGTACTCAGGGCAATCAGCCC. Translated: CASSTQGNQP. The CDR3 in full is CASSTQGNQPQHF. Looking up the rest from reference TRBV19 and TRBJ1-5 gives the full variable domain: DGGITQSPKYLFRKEGQNVTLSCEQNLNHDAMYWYRQDPGQGLRLIYYSQIVNDFQKGDIAEGYSVSREKKESFPLTVTSAQKNPTAFYLCASSTQGNQPQHFGDGTRLSIL.

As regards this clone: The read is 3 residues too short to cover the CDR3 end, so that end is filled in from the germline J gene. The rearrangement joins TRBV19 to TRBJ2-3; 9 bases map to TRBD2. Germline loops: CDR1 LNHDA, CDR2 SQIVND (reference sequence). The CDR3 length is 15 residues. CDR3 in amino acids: CASSIAGTSSETQYF. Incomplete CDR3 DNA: TGTGCCAGTAGTATAGCTGGGACTAGCAGTGAGACG.

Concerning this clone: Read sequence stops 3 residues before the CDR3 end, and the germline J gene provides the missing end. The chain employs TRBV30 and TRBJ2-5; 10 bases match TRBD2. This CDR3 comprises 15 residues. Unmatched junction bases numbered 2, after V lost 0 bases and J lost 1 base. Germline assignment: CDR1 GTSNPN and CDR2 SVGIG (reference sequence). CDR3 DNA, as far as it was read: TGTGCCTGGAGTGTTCTAGCGGGGGTCCAAGAGACC. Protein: CAWSVLAGVQET. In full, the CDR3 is CAWSVLAGVQETQYF.

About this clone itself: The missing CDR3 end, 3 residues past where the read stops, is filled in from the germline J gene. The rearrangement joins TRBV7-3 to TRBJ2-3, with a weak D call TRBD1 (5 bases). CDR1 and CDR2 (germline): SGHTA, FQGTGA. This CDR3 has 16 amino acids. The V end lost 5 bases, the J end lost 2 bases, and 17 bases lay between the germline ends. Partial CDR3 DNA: TGTGCCAGCAGCCCGTTGGCAGGGCGGAACACAGATACG. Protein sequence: CASSPLAGRNTDT. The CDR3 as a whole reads CASSPLAGRNTDTQYF.

Partial CDR3 DNA: TGCGCCAGCAGCCAAGAGATAGCGGGAGGGCAATACGAG. Translating gives CASSQEIAGGQYE. The whole CDR3 is CASSQEIAGGQYEQYF. This chain joins TRBV4-1 and TRBJ2-7, with 11 bases matching TRBD2. Read data end 3 residues before the CDR3 end; the end is taken from the germline J gene. The V gene end was trimmed by 0 bases and the J gene end by 4 bases; junction bases not matched to a gene: 5. Germline V lookup: CDR1 MGHRA, CDR2 YSYEKL. CDR3 length: 16 amino acids.

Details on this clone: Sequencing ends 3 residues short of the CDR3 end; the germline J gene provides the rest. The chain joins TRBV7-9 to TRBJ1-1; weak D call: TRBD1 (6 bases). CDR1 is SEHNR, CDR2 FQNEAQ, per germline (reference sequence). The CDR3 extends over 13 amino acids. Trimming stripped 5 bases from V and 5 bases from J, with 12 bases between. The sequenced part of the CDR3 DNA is TGTGCCAGCAGCGCACGGACAGAGACTGAA. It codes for CASSARTETE. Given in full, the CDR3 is CASSARTETEAFF.